The subject of this entry is one T cell receptor beta chain. Regarding time point: pretreatment peripheral blood. Every PCR was spiked with synthetic TCR analog templates. Sequencing was performed with immunoSEQ multiplex PCR; in TCRdb, only in-frame clones are kept and a portion is missing. The sample carries 60,000 to 75,000 clones, roughly 84% recorded once. This specimen comes from a study of PD-L1 blockade in urothelial cancer. This CDR3 comprises 11 residues. CDR1 and CDR2 (germline): SEHNR, FQNEAQ (reference sequence). V was shortened by 8 bases and J by 6 bases, with 11 bases between the two germline ends.

The material sequenced was PBMCs, taken around atezolizumab (anti-PD-L1) treatment. This clonotype was sampled from a woman aged 65 to 85 with urothelial cancer. The chain couples TRBV7-9 to TRBJ2-7; D gene unclear. The CDR3 loop reads CASGTTLEQYF. CDR3 DNA sequence: TGTGCCAGCGGTACCACTCTCGAGCAGTACTTC.